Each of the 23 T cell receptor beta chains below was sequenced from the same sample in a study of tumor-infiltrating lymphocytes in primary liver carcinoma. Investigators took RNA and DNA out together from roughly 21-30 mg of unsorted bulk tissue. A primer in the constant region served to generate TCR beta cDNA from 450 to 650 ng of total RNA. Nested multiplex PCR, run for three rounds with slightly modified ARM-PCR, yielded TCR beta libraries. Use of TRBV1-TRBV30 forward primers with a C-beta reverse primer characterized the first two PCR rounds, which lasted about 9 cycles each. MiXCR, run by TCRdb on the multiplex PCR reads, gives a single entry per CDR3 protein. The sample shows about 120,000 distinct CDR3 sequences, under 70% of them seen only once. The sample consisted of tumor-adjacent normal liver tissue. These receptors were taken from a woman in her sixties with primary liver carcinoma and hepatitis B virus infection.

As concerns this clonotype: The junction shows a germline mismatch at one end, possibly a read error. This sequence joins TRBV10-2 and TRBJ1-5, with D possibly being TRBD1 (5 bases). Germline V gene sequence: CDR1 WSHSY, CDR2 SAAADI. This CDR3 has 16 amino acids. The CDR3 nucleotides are TGCGTCAGCAGTGCGGATTCAGGGAGGCACAATCAGCCCCAGCATTTT. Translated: CVSSADSGRHNQPQHF.

Here the CDR3 DNA reads TGTGCCAGCTTCTCCCGCCCAGGGGCTCAAGATACGCAGTATTTT. Amino acids: CASFSRPGAQDTQYF. The chain combines TRBV28 with TRBJ2-3; tentative D call: TRBD1 (6 bases). The CDR3 is 15 residues long. CDR1 and CDR2 from the germline V gene are MDHEN and SYDVKM. Trimming removed 8 bases at V and 5 bases at J, with 20 bases between.

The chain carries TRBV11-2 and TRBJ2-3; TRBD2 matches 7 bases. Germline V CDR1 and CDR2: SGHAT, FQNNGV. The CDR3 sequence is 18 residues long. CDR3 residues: CTSNSPLTWTSHPATQYF. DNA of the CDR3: TGTACTAGCAACTCCCCCCTTACCTGGACTAGTCATCCAGCTACGCAGTATTTT.

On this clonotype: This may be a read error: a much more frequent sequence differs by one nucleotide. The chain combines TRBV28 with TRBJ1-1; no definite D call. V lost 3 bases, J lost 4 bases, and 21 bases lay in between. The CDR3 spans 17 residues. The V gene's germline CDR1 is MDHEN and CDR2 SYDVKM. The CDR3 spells CASSFRETRPMITEAFF. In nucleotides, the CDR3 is TGTGCCAGCAGTTTTAGGGAAACACGACCCATGATCACTGAAGCTTTCTTT.

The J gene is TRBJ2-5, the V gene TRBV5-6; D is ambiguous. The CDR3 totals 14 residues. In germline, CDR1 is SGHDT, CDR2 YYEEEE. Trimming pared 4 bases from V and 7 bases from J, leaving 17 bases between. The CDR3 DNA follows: TGTGCCAGCAGCCCCCTCCCGGGCACCATGACCCAGTACTTC. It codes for CASSPLPGTMTQYF. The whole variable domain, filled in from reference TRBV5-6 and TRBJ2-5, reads DAGVTQSPTHLIKTRGQQVTLRCSPKSGHDTVSWYQQALGQGPQFIFQYYEEEERQRGNFPDRFSGHQFPNYSSELNVNALLLGDSALYLCASSPLPGTMTQYFGPGTRLLVL.

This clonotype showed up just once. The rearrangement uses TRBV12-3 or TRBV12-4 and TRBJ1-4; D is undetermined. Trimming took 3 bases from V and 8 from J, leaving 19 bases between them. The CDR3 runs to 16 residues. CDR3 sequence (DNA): TGTGCCAGCAGTTTGAACCTGGGCAGTGGAGAAGAAAAACTGTTTTTT. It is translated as CASSLNLGSGEEKLFF.

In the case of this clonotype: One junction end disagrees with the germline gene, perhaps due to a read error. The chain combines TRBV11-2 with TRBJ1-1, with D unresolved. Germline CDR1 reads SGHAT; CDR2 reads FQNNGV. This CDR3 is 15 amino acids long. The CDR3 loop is CTSGSRTGVVTEAFF. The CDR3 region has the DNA TGTACCAGCGGCTCCAGGACGGGAGTGGTCACTGAAGCTTTCTTT.

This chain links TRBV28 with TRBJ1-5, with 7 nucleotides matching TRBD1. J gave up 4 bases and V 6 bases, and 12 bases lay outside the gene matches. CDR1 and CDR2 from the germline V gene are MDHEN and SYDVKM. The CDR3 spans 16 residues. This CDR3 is CASSNRDSFCNQPQHF. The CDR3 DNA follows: TGTGCCAGCAGCAACCGGGACAGCTTTTGTAATCAGCCCCAGCATTTT.

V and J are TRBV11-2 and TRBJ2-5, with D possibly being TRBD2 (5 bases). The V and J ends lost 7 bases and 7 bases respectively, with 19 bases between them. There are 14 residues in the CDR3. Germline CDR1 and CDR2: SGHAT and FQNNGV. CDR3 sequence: CASTGLGIGGTQYF. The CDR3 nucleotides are TGTGCCAGCACCGGTCTCGGCATAGGAGGGACCCAGTACTTC.

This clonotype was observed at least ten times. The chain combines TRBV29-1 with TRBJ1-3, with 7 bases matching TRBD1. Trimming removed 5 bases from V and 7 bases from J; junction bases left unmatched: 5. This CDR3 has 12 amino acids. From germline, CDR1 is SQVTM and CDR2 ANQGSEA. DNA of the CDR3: TGCAGCGTTCAACAGGGGAGTAACACCATATATTTT. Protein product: CSVQQGSNTIYF.

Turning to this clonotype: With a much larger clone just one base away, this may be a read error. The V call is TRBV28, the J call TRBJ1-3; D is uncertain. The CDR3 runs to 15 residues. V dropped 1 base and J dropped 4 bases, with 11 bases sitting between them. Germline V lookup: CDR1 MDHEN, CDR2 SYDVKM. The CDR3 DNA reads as TGTGCCAGCAGTTTATTGTCGGGTGCCGGAAACACCATATATTTT. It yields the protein CASSLLSGAGNTIYF.

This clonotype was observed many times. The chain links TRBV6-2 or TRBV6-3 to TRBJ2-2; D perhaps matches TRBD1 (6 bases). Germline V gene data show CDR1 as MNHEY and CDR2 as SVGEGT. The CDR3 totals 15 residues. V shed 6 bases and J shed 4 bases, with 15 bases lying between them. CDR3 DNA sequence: TGTGCCAGCAGCTGGGGACACAGTGGCACCGGGGAGCTGTTTTTT. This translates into CASSWGHSGTGELFF.

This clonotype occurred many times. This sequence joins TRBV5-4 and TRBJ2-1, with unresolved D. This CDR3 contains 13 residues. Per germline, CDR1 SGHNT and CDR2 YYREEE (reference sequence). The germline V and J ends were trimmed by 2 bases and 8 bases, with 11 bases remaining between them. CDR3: CASSFGVGDEQFF. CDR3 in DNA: TGTGCCAGCAGCTTTGGTGTGGGCGATGAGCAGTTCTTC.

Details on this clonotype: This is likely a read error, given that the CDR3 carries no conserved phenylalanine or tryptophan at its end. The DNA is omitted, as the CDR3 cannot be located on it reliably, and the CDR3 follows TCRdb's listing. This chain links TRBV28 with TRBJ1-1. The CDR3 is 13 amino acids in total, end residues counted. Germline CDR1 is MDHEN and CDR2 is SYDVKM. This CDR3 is CASRKFSNTEALY.

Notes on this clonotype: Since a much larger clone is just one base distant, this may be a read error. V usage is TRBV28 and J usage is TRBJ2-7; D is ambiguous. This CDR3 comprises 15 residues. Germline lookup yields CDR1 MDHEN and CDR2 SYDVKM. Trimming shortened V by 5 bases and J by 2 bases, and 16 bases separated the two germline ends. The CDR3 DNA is TGTGCCAGCAGTGCCTTGAGGCTAATAGCCTACGAGCAGTACTTC. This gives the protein CASSALRLIAYEQYF.

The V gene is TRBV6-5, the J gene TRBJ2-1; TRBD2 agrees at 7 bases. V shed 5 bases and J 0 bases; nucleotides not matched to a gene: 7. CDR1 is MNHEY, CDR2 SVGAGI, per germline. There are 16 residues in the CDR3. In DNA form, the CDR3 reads TGTGCCAGCAGTCACATTGGCGGGAGCTCCTACAATGAGCAGTTCTTC. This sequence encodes CASSHIGGSSYNEQFF.

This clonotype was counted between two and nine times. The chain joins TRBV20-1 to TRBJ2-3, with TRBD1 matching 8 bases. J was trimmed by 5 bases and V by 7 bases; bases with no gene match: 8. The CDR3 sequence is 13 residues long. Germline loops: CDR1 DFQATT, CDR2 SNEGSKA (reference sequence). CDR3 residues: CSVPQGARDTQYF. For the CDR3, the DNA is TGCAGTGTGCCCCAGGGGGCGCGAGATACGCAGTATTTT.

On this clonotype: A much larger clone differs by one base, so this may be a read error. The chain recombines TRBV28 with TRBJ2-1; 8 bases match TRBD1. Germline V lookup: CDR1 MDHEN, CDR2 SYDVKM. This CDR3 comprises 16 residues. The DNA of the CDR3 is TGTGACAGCATCGACTCAGGGGGCGGCTCCTACAATGAGCAGTTCTTC. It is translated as CDSIDSGGGSYNEQFF. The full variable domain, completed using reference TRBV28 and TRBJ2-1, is DVKVTQSSRYLVKRTGEKVFLECVQDMDHENMFWYRQDPGLGLRLIYFSYDVKMKEKGDIPEGYSVSREKKERFSLILESASTNQTSMYLCDSIDSGGGSYNEQFFGPGTRLTVL.

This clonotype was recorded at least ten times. Here the CDR3 reads CSAEPGTSLNEQFF. In DNA, the CDR3 is TGCAGCGCCGAACCCGGGACTAGTCTCAATGAGCAGTTCTTC. The chain employs TRBV29-1 and TRBJ2-1; 8 bases fit TRBD2. V gave up 7 bases and J gave up 6 bases; unmatched junction bases: 11. The CDR3 sequence is 14 residues long. Germline-derived CDR1 and CDR2 are SQVTM and ANQGSEA.

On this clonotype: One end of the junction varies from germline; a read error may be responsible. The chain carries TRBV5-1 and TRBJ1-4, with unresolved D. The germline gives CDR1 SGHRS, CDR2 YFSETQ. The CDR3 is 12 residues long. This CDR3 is CASNGQNGKLFF. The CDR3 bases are TGTGCCAGCAACGGTCAGAATGGGAAACTGTTTTTT.

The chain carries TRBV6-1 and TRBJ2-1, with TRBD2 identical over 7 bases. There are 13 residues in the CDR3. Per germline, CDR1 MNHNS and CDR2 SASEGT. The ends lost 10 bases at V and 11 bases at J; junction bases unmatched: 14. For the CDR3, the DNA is TGTGCCACTGTTGGGCTAGCGGTGACCCAGCAGTTCTTC. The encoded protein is CATVGLAVTQQFF.

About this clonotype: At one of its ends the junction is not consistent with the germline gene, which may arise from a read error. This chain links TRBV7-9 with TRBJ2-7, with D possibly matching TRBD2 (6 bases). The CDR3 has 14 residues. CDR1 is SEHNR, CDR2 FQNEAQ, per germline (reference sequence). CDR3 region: CASSLGQGLYERYF. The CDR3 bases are TGTGCCAGCAGCTTAGGCCAGGGACTCTATGAGCGGTACTTC.

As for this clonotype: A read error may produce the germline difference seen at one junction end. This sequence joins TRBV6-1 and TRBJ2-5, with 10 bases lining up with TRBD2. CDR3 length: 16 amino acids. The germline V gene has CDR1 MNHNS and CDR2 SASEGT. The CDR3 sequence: CASSPKLLAGDETQYF. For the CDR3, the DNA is TGTGCTAGCAGCCCAAAACTGCTAGCGGGAGACGAGACCCAGTACTTC.